This entry concerns a single T cell receptor beta chain. Many counts were recorded for this clonotype. The antigen it binds to is not known. Per-base qualities were not stored, and no clone one base away is much larger. This entry is derived from a study of regulatory T cells in long-lasting Graves disease (dated by TCRdb to the early 2020s). A note on the overall study: Antithyroid drugs had been taken for less than 3 months by newly diagnosed Graves' disease patients. The study was registered as a clinical trial and conducted in China. A total of about 33 samples underwent TCR sequencing, from around 13 patients with persistent Graves' disease and roughly 20 patients with newly diagnosed Graves' disease. Peripheral blood TCR sequencing and RNA sequencing compared persistent Graves' disease patients with newly diagnosed Graves' disease patients.

What the authors observed across the whole study: Patients with persistent disease shared more public clonotypes (about 2,900) than newly diagnosed patients did (more than 900). Sequencing and analysis were limited to the TCR beta chain. Lower TCR Shannon entropy and fewer highly expanded clones were observed in persistent Graves' disease patients than in newly diagnosed patients, which suggested clonal expansion. Only peripheral blood was studied, because thyroid tissue, the primary lesion, was inaccessible. The authors acknowledged the small sample size as a limitation that may reduce accuracy.

The sample's time point label is to be understood as: newly diagnosed GD, antithyroid drugs for less than 3 months. For both TCR sequencing and RNA sequencing, RNA was extracted from PBMCs using TRIzol. Graves' disease was diagnosed according to American Thyroid Association guidelines. The patients came from an endocrinology department in Xi'an, China. Each patient gave approximately 8.8 milliliters of peripheral blood, collected in an EDTA anticoagulant tube. Ficoll Paque Plus density gradient separation was used to isolate PBMCs, and no additional T cell sorting was done. An Agilent 2100 Bioanalyzer and agarose gel were used to check RNA quality, and a NanoDrop 2000 was used to measure RNA concentration. The receptor library was made with multiplex PCR. The sequencing machine was an Illumina HiSeq 4000. iRepertoire HTBI primers and Arm-PCR amplification of CDR3 regions were used to construct TCR beta libraries. Before sequencing, the PCR products underwent gel purification. On the study's bioinformatics: Gene usage analysis of CDR3 amino acid clonotypes used the 62 TRBV and some 13 TRBJ segments found across samples. COPE and FqMerger were used to merge filtered high-quality paired reads into contigs. BLAST was used to align contigs to IMGT TRBV, TRBD and TRBJ reference genes, and CDR3 was defined according to IMGT. Any clonotype with a frequency above 0.1% was counted as a highly expanded clone. Shannon entropy served as the measure of repertoire diversity, while the Gini coefficient captured V-J evenness. A clonotype was considered public if more than one individual shared it. The raw public reads went through TCRdb reprocessing: fastp at Q25, MiXCR clone calling, in-frame beta chains kept. A single entry per CDR3 protein holds the most common genes and DNA from its merged rows. These V and J calls derive from TCRdb rather than the authors' analysis. The sample has 350,000 to 550,000 distinct CDR3 sequences on record, 14% of them singletons. The ten largest clonotypes hold roughly 15% of the sample.

These sequences were also reported in another study, on T cells in Graves' hyperthyroidism and ophthalmopathy. From the second report: A patient counted as having stable Graves' hyperthyroidism if no progression to ophthalmopathy occurred over 18 months of follow-up. The hyperthyroidism patients were between 18 and 65 years old and newly diagnosed, with a disease duration of less than 2 months. Patients with uncontrolled infections, other autoimmune diseases, pregnancy or lactation were excluded. Diagnoses were based on clinical symptoms, serum thyroxine and TRAb, thyroid ultrasound and orbital computed tomography. The TCR CDR3 was subjected to a first round of RT-PCR using the HTBI primer set and the Qiagen OneStep RT-PCR kit. Most expanded thyroid clonotypes (frequency above 0.001) were also detected in blood, suggesting blood repertoires may reflect thyroid immune responses. In cross-validation, a model built on a 13 V-J signature told ophthalmopathy apart from stable hyperthyroidism with 85% to 90% sensitivity and 81% to 82% specificity, and in testing the same model reached 80%/75%. In validation, the model predicted progression to ophthalmopathy a median of 6.5 months before onset, with around 70% sensitivity and 72.22% specificity. TCR V-J signatures able to tell the groups apart were searched for in a discovery cohort of 90 to 100 patients, of whom over 40 had Graves' ophthalmopathy and roughly 58 had stable Graves' hyperthyroidism. An independent validation cohort of some 18 hyperthyroidism patients and roughly 16 patients who later progressed to ophthalmopathy tested prospective prediction of ophthalmopathy. The 75 to 100 discovery patients were randomly split 7:3 into training and test sets. The study also compared thyroid tissue and blood T-cell repertoires from 6 or 7 Graves' hyperthyroidism patients. After blood sampling, hyperthyroidism patients were treated with methimazole at a starting dose of 30 mg daily, and ophthalmopathy patients were treated with high-dose intravenous methylprednisolone. Libraries were constructed in a second round of multiplex PCR, after which size selection and purification were performed. Libraries were sequenced paired-end with 100 bp reads on an Illumina HiSeq2000. SOAPnuke was used to process the raw data, with reads discarded if the reads contained adapters or uncalled bases, had a mean Phred below 15, or lacked an exact constant-primer or identifier match. High-quality paired reads were merged using COPE v1.2.5, and each unique nucleotide sequence was defined as a clonotype. MiTCR v1.1 was used to align clonotypes to the IMGT TRBV, TRBD and TRBJ reference segments. The analysis included only V-J combinations with a frequency above 0.0001, which together covered around 99% of the repertoires. The TCS score was defined as F50 (clonal expansion) divided by E x V (chaos), with BLOSUM62-based TCRdist calculated between CDR3 peptides within each V-J. Welch's t-statistics and random forest reduced roughly 500 V-J features to about 13, which were used in a naive Bayes classifier (R e1071). Sample size was not statistically predetermined, and investigators were not blinded to group allocation. According to the paper, TCR Vbeta CDR3 sequencing was carried out on 135 peripheral blood samples, which came from 40 to 45 ophthalmopathy, 80 or so hyperthyroidism and some 17 progressor patients.

This material consisted of peripheral blood mononuclear cells (PBMCs), taken at new diagnosis, from a patient treated with antithyroid drugs. The sequence came from a woman aged 45-59 years with Graves disease. Donor details come from another sample of the same person, matched by shared clones.

The sequence in DNA is TGCGCCAGCAGCCTCCGGGGTTTTGAAAATGAGCAGTTCTTC. Its translation is CASSLRGFENEQFF. Recombination linked TRBV5-1 to TRBJ2-1; matching of 5 bases hints at TRBD2 as the D gene. From the cysteine up to the phenylalanine, the CDR3 has a length of 14 residues. The CDR3 DNA has 42 bases and is translated from base 1. V is shortened by 4 bases, J by 7 bases, and the region joining them spans 15 bases. CDR1 and CDR2 are read off the germline V gene as SGHRS and YFSETQ.